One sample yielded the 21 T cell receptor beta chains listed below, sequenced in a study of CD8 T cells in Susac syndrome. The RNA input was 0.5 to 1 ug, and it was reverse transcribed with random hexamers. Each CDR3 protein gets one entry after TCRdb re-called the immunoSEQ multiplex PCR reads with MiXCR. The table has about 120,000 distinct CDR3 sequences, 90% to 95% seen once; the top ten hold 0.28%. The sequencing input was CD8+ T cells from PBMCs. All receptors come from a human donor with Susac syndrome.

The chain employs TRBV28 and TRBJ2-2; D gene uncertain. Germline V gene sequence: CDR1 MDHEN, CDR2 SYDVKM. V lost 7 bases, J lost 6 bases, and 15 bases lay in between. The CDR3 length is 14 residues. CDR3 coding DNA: TGTGCCAGCAAGGCGCAAGGGCGGTCCGGGGAGCTGTTTTTT. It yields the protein CASKAQGRSGELFF.

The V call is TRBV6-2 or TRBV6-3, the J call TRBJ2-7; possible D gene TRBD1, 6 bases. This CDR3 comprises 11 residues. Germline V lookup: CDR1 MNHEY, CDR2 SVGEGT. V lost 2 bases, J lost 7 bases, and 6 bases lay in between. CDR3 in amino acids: CASSYTGEQYF. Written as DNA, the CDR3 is TGTGCCAGCAGTTACACAGGGGAGCAGTACTTC.

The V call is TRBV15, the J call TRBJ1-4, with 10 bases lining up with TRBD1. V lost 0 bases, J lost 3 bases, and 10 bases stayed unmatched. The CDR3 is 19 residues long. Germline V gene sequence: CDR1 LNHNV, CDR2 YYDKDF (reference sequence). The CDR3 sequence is CATSRDWVDRGRPNEKLFF. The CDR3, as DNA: TGTGCCACCAGCAGAGATTGGGTTGACAGGGGGCGGCCTAATGAAAAACTGTTTTTT.

The CDR3 loop is CSAREGEGLPSYEQYF. CDR3 coding DNA: TGCAGTGCTAGAGAGGGAGAGGGGTTACCCTCCTACGAGCAGTACTTC. This chain joins TRBV20-1 and TRBJ2-7, with D perhaps being TRBD1 or TRBD2 (5 bases each). The CDR3 spans 16 residues. V was shortened by 0 bases and J by 0 bases, with 15 bases between the two germline ends. CDR1 DFQATT and CDR2 SNEGSKA come from the germline V gene (reference sequence).

CDR3 loop: CASSRTGGHTEAFF. Written as DNA, the CDR3 is TGTGCCAGCAGCCGGACAGGGGGCCACACTGAAGCTTTCTTT. The chain has TRBV7-6 and TRBJ1-1, with 11 bases lining up with TRBD1. The CDR3 has 14 residues. V lost 5 bases to trimming and J lost 3 bases; unmatched junction nucleotides: 2. Germline V gene data show CDR1 as SGHVS and CDR2 as FNYEAQ.

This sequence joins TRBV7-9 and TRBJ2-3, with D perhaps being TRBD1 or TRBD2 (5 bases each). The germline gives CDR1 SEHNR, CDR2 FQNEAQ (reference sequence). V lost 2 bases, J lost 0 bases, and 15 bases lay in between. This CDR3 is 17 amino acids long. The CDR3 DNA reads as TGTGCCAGCAGCTTAAACCGGGGACGGTATAGCACAGATACGCAGTATTTT. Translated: CASSLNRGRYSTDTQYF.

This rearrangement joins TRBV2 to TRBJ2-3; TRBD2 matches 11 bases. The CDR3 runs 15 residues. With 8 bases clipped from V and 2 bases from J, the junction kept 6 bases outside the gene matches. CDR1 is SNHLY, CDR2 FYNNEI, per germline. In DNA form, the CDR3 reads TGTGCCAGCGGGGGACTAGCGGTAGCCACAGATACGCAGTATTTT. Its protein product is CASGGLAVATDTQYF.

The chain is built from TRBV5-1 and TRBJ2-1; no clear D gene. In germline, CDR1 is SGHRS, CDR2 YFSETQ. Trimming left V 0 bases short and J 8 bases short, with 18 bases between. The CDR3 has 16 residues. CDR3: CASSLDNSLLGDEQFF. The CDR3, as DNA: TGCGCCAGCAGCTTGGATAACTCCTTACTTGGGGATGAGCAGTTCTTC.

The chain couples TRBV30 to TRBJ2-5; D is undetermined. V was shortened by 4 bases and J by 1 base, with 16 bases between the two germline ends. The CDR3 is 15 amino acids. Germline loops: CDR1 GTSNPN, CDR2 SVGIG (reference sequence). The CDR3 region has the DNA TGTGCCTGGAATTTCATCGATAACCTCCAAGAGACCCAGTACTTC. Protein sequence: CAWNFIDNLQETQYF.

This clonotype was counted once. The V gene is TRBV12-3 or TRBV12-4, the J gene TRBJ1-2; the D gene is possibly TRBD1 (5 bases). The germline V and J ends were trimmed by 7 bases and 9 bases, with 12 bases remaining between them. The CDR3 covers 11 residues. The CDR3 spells CASTWDSRYTF. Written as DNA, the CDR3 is TGTGCCAGCACCTGGGACTCCCGCTACACCTTC.

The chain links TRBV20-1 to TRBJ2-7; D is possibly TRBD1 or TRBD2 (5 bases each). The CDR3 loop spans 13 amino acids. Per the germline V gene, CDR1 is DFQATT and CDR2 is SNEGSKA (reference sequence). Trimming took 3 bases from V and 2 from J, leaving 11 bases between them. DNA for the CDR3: TGCAGTGCTAGGCCTGAGGGACCCTACGAGCAGTACTTC. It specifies CSARPEGPYEQYF.

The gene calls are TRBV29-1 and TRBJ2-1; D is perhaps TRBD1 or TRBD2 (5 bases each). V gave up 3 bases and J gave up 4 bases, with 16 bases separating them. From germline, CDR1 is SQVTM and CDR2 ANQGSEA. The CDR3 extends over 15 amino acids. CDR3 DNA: TGCAGCGTTGACACCGGGACGATGGTTTACAATGAGCAGTTCTTC. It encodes CSVDTGTMVYNEQFF.

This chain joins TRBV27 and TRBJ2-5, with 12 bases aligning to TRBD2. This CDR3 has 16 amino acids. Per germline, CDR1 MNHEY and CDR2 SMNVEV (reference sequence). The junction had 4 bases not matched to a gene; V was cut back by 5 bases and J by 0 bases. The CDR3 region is CASSLTSGGHQETQYF. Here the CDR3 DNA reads TGTGCCAGCAGTCTAACTAGCGGGGGGCACCAAGAGACCCAGTACTTC.

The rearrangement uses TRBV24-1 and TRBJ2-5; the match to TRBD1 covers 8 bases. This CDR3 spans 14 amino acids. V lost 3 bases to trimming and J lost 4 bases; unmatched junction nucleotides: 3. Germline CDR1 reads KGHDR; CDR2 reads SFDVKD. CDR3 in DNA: TGTGCCACCAGTGATCGGACAGGGCGAGAGACCCAGTACTTC. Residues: CATSDRTGRETQYF.

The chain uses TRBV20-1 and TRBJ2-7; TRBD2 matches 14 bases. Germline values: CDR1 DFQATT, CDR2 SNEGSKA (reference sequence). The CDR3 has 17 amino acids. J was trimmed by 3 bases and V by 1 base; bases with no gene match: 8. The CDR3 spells CSARGVVGTSGGYEQYF. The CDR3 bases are TGCAGTGCTAGAGGTGTCGTCGGGACTAGCGGGGGCTACGAGCAGTACTTC.

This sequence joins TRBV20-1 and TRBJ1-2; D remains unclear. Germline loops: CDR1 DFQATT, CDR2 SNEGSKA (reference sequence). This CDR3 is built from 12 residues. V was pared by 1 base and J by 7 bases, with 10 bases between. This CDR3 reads CSARGEFPGYTF. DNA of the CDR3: TGCAGTGCTAGAGGGGAGTTTCCTGGCTACACCTTC.

In nucleotides, the CDR3 is TGCAGTGCTAGAGTGTTAGGTGGGCGGGGGGGCCCGTACGAGCAGTACTTC. Translating it yields CSARVLGGRGGPYEQYF. This rearrangement joins TRBV20-1 to TRBJ2-7; the match to TRBD2 covers 9 bases. CDR1 and CDR2 from the germline V gene are DFQATT and SNEGSKA (reference sequence). The CDR3 consists of 17 residues. V gave up 1 base and J gave up 4 bases; unmatched junction bases: 14.

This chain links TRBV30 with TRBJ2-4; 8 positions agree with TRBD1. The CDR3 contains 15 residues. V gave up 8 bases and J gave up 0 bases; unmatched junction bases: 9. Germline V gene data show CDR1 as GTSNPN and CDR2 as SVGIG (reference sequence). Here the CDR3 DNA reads TGTGCCCTCTCGGGGACAGGTCCAGCCAAAAACATTCAGTACTTC. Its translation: CALSGTGPAKNIQYF.

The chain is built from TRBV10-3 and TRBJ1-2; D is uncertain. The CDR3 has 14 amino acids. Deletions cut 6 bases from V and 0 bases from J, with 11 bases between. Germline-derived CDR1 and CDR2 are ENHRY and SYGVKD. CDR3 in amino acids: CAIRPDGTNYGYTF. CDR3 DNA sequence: TGTGCCATCAGACCCGACGGGACTAACTATGGCTACACCTTC.

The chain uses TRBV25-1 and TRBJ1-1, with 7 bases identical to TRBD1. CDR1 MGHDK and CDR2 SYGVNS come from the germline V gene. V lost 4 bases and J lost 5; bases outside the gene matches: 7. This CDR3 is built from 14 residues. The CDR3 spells CASSATGAGTEAFF. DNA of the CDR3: TGTGCCAGCAGTGCCACAGGGGCGGGGACTGAAGCTTTCTTT.

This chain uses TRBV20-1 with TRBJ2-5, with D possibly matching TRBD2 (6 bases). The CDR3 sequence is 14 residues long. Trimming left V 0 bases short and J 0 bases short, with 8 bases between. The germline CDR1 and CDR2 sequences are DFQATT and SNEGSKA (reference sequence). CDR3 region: CSAREAGYQETQYF. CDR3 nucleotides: TGCAGTGCTAGAGAGGCGGGGTACCAAGAGACCCAGTACTTC.